Given below is one T cell receptor beta chain in context. This clone has just one count. The clone's antigen remains unknown. No per-base quality is available; no much larger clone lies one base away. Whole blood was collected in K2EDTA tubes by collaborating institutions according to the institutions' own protocols. For TCRbeta analysis, collaborator samples were shipped as frozen whole blood, as isolated PBMCs, or as DNA extracted from either sample type. TCRbeta CDR3 regions were amplified from genomic DNA using the immunoSEQ Assay, a bias-controlled multiplex PCR. Per the authors' processing: The number of nucleated cells in each sample was estimated by amplification of reference gene primers within the assay. To quantify the absolute abundance of each unique TCRbeta CDR3 rearrangement, sequence reads were collapsed and filtered. For each sample, productive Simpson clonality was calculated by taking the square root of Simpson's diversity index across productive rearrangements. TCRdb took over this immuneACCESS table, retaining in-frame rearrangements with V and J assigned. Such tables are incomplete; in checked studies, under half of the missing clones stem from an unresolved V gene, and the remainder is unexplained. V, J and clone size reflect that table, while D and trimming were determined from the DNA. In this sample the table shows around 74,000 clones, around 90% of which occur a single time. The biggest ten clones account for roughly 15% of the sample.

This sample was included in a study of blood T cell repertoires in COVID-19 (TCRdb year 2020). Regarding the study in general: Collaborator samples came from the United States, Italy and Spain and covered acute and convalescent phases of COVID-19. The prospective study material was composed of cDNA or gDNA derived from T cells, B-cell-depleted T cells, or PBMCs. The dataset comprised deeply sampled blood TCRbeta repertoires from subjects exposed to, actively infected with, or recovered from COVID-19. The repertoires were made available in a free public database intended to serve as a resource for research on the immune response to SARS-CoV-2. A de-identified subject ID, COVID-19 status, age in years and sex were almost always included in the sample metadata. The samples were drawn from two sources: the first 160 participants of the ongoing ImmuneRACE study, and 1,200 or so subjects contributed by 6 global collaborators. HLA class I and class II types, where available, came from metadata supplied by the sample provider rather than from assay-based typing.

The germline V gene specifies MGHRA as CDR1 and YSYEKL as CDR2. Taken from cysteine to phenylalanine, the CDR3 has 15 residues. Left in the record is the CDR3 DNA by itself, 45 bases read in frame from the first base. V sheds 0 bases and J sheds 0 bases, leaving 8 bases between their ends. General conclusions and limits of the study: The amount of clinical and demographic metadata varied by source and participant and was provided uncurated.

Sequences were obtained from peripheral blood. The origin of this receptor is a woman of 80 years or more with active or convalescent COVID-19. This sequence uses TRBV4-1 and TRBJ1-1; the D gene remains uncertain. The nucleotides read TGCGCCAGCAGCCAAGAATTTCGGTTGAACACTGAAGCTTTCTTT. It translates to CASSQEFRLNTEAFF.